The rows below give T cell receptor beta chains drawn from one sample of a study of blood T cell repertoires in COVID-19. Libraries were prepared by immunoSEQ multiplex PCR; TCRdb keeps only in-frame clonotypes and omits some of them. The table has 200,000 to 300,000 clones, 80% to 90% seen once. The material sequenced was peripheral blood. The receptor source for this set is a woman in her thirties or forties with acute or convalescent COVID-19. Each CDR3 is given with its conserved first and last residue. The order of the fields is CDR3 length, clone size, V gene, D gene, J gene, CDR3 protein, CDR3 DNA. The D gene is left open where the match is weak. Rows may omit the clone size; those that give it use once, few, many or a size class.

>21|few|TRBV21-1|NA|TRBJ1-5
CASSKEFFGRGEGKSNQPQHF
TGTGCCAGCAGCAAAGAGTTCTTCGGCAGGGGAGAGGGCAAAAGCAATCAGCCCCAGCATTTT
>14|NA|TRBV9|NA|TRBJ1-3
CASSRTSSGNTIYF
TGTGCCAGCAGCCGGACTTCCTCTGGAAACACCATATATTTT
>17|NA|TRBV9|TRBD2|TRBJ2-5
CASSVGTSGGAQETQYF
TGTGCCAGCAGCGTTGGGACTAGCGGGGGGGCCCAAGAGACCCAGTACTTC
>18|NA|TRBV6-2/TRBV6-3|NA|TRBJ1-5
CASSYVAWSGGDNQPQHF
TGTGCCAGCAGTTACGTCGCTTGGTCGGGGGGCGACAATCAGCCCCAGCATTTT
>16|few|TRBV28|NA|TRBJ1-6
CASNNGGVAYNSPLHF
TGTGCCAGCAACAACGGAGGGGTCGCCTATAATTCACCCCTCCACTTT
>14|NA|TRBV10-3|NA|TRBJ1-6
CAISDAGNNSPLHF
TGTGCCATCAGTGATGCAGGGAATAATTCACCCCTCCACTTT
>13|NA|TRBV12-3/TRBV12-4|NA|TRBJ1-1
CASRAGGFTEAFF
TGTGCCAGCAGGGCCGGAGGGTTCACTGAAGCTTTCTTT
>12|NA|TRBV6-5|NA|TRBJ2-3
CASARVTDTQYF
TGTGCCAGCGCCCGGGTCACAGATACGCAGTATTTT
>14|NA|TRBV4-1|NA|TRBJ1-1
CASSQVSRPNEAFF
TGCGCCAGCAGCCAAGTGTCGAGGCCGAATGAAGCTTTCTTT
>14|NA|TRBV5-1|NA|TRBJ1-1
CASSLNLRGTEAFF
TGCGCCAGCAGCCTGAACCTCCGGGGCACTGAAGCTTTCTTT
>14|NA|TRBV7-6|TRBD1|TRBJ2-5
CASSQGTGQETQYF
TGTGCCAGCAGCCAAGGGACAGGACAAGAGACCCAGTACTTC
>14|once|TRBV19|NA|TRBJ1-1
CASMGVGEGAEAFF
TGTGCCAGTATGGGTGTCGGGGAAGGCGCTGAAGCTTTCTTT
>13|NA|TRBV2|NA|TRBJ1-1
CASSSQGGTEAFF
TGTGCCAGCAGTTCACAGGGTGGAACTGAAGCTTTCTTT
>13|NA|TRBV6-5|TRBD1|TRBJ1-2
CASSRTGGYGYTF
TGTGCCAGCAGCCGAACAGGGGGCTATGGCTACACCTTC
>15|NA|TRBV20-1|TRBD2|TRBJ2-5
CSASTSGGRQETQYF
TGCAGTGCTAGTACTAGCGGGGGGCGCCAAGAGACCCAGTACTTC
>12|NA|TRBV6-1|NA|TRBJ2-3
CASSEFQDTQYF
TGTGCCAGCAGTGAGTTCCAAGATACGCAGTATTTT
>14|few|TRBV3-1/TRBV3-2|NA|TRBJ1-6
CASSLSPLNSPLHF
TGTGCCAGCAGCCTAAGCCCCTTAAATTCACCCCTCCACTTT
>14|NA|TRBV7-9|NA|TRBJ1-2
CASSSSTGSYGYTF
TGTGCCAGCAGCTCCAGTACAGGATCCTATGGCTACACCTTC
>13|NA|TRBV7-2|NA|TRBJ1-5
CASSQQGTQPQHF
TGTGCCAGCAGCCAGCAGGGGACCCAGCCCCAGCATTTT
>15|few|TRBV19|NA|TRBJ1-5
CASSIDGGSNQPQHF
TGTGCCAGTAGTATAGACGGGGGTAGCAATCAGCCCCAGCATTTT
>13|NA|TRBV10-2|NA|TRBJ2-2
CASSPTGTGELFF
TGCGCCAGCAGTCCTACAGGTACCGGGGAGCTGTTTTTT
>14|few|TRBV30|TRBD1|TRBJ1-6
CAWSTGQGLAPLHF
TGTGCCTGGAGTACGGGACAGGGTCTCGCACCCCTCCACTTT
>15|NA|TRBV30|NA|TRBJ1-5
CAWSPSGGSNQPQHF
TGTGCCTGGAGCCCAAGTGGGGGGAGCAATCAGCCCCAGCATTTT
>13|NA|TRBV11-2|NA|TRBJ2-1
CASSQLGGNEQFF
TGTGCCAGCAGCCAACTAGGAGGAAATGAGCAGTTCTTC
>18|few|TRBV5-1|TRBD2|TRBJ2-3
CASSFVPRTSGSSDTQYF
TGCGCCAGCAGCTTCGTTCCTAGGACTAGCGGCTCTTCAGATACGCAGTATTTT
>15|NA|TRBV7-9|NA|TRBJ2-5
CASSLDPSPGETQYF
TGTGCCAGCAGCTTAGATCCTAGCCCCGGGGAGACCCAGTACTTC
>13|once|TRBV5-1|NA|TRBJ1-1
CASSLAKGDEAFF
TGCGCCAGCAGCTTGGCTAAGGGGGATGAAGCTTTCTTT
>16|NA|TRBV11-3|NA|TRBJ2-2
CASSFSREGNTGELFF
TGTGCCAGCAGCTTTTCCCGGGAAGGGAACACCGGGGAGCTGTTTTTT
>12|NA|TRBV12-3/TRBV12-4|NA|TRBJ2-1
CASSLNGEEQFF
TGTGCCAGCAGTTTAAATGGGGAGGAGCAGTTCTTC
>13|NA|TRBV7-9|NA|TRBJ1-1
CASSLDEMDRAFF
TGTGCCAGCAGCTTAGACGAAATGGACAGAGCTTTCTTT
>14|NA|TRBV6-5|NA|TRBJ2-5
CASTRGAREETQYF
TGTGCCAGCACCCGCGGGGCGAGAGAAGAGACCCAGTACTTC
>15|NA|TRBV27|TRBD1|TRBJ1-4
CASSLGTGTNEKLFF
TGTGCCAGCAGTTTAGGGACAGGGACTAATGAAAAACTGTTTTTT
>20|NA|TRBV2|TRBD2|TRBJ2-2
CASRGIRRTSGGDPPGELFF
TGTGCCAGCAGGGGGATCAGGCGGACTAGCGGGGGGGACCCCCCCGGGGAGCTGTTTTTT
>16|NA|TRBV18|TRBD1|TRBJ1-2
CASSRTGEGPDYGYTF
TGTGCCAGCTCACGGACAGGGGAGGGTCCTGACTATGGCTACACCTTC
>17|NA|TRBV5-5|TRBD2|TRBJ2-1
CASSLGLAGGPYNEQFF
TGTGCCAGCAGCTTGGGACTAGCGGGGGGGCCCTACAATGAGCAGTTCTTC
>16|once|TRBV4-1|TRBD2|TRBJ2-2
CASSQEAGPNTGELFF
TGCGCCAGCAGCCAAGAAGCGGGGCCGAACACCGGGGAGCTGTTTTTT
>13|NA|TRBV9|NA|TRBJ1-1
CASSVPHRPEAFF
TGTGCCAGCAGCGTACCCCACAGGCCTGAAGCTTTCTTT
>15|NA|TRBV30|TRBD2|TRBJ2-6
CAWRAGGAGANVLTF
TGTGCCTGGAGAGCGGGGGGGGCTGGGGCCAACGTCCTGACTTTC
>11|NA|TRBV9|NA|TRBJ2-5
CASSVGGPQYF
TGTGCCAGCAGCGTAGGGGGGCCCCAGTACTTC
>15|NA|TRBV28|TRBD1|TRBJ1-2
CASSLPQGATYGYTF
TGTGCCAGCAGTTTACCACAGGGGGCAACATATGGCTACACCTTC
>13|NA|TRBV11-2|NA|TRBJ1-2
CASSLAGWNGYTF
TGTGCCAGCAGCTTAGCAGGGTGGAATGGCTACACCTTC
>15|NA|TRBV3-1/TRBV3-2|TRBD1|TRBJ1-3
CASSHGDRGLDTIYF
TGTGCCAGCAGCCACGGAGACAGGGGGCTGGACACCATATATTTT
>16|NA|TRBV27|NA|TRBJ1-6
CASSLFPAGRGSPLHF
TGTGCCAGCAGTTTATTCCCGGCAGGGCGAGGTTCACCCCTCCACTTT
>13|NA|TRBV18|NA|TRBJ1-2
CASSPGPNYGYTF
TGTGCCAGCTCACCAGGGCCTAACTATGGCTACACCTTC
>14|NA|TRBV19|NA|TRBJ1-1
CASRLQGRDTEAFF
TGTGCCAGCCGTCTGCAGGGGCGCGACACTGAAGCTTTCTTT
>15|NA|TRBV5-1|NA|TRBJ1-4
CASSYTGPTNEKLFF
TGCGCCAGCAGCTACACAGGGCCAACTAATGAAAAACTGTTTTTT
>12|NA|TRBV2|NA|TRBJ1-1
CASSDGRGEAFF
TGTGCCAGCAGTGACGGGAGGGGGGAAGCTTTCTTT